This T cell receptor (beta chain) was observed in a study of blood T cell repertoires in COVID-19. TCRdb's table, derived via immunoSEQ multiplex PCR, lists solely in-frame clones and lacks some. The repertoire holds a few hundred thousand clones, with roughly 80% as singletons. Germline loops: CDR1 MDHEN, CDR2 SYDVKM. This CDR3 spans 14 amino acids. V lost 3 bases and J lost 3, with 8 bases in between. This receptor was obtained from a human donor with acute or convalescent COVID-19. The donor label of this sample is uncertain. What was sequenced was peripheral blood. The chain couples TRBV28 to TRBJ1-4; weak D call: TRBD1 (5 bases). The CDR3 here is CASSFGGANEKLFF. The CDR3 nucleotides read TGTGCCAGCAGTTTCGGGGGGGCTAATGAAAAACTGTTTTTT.